This T cell receptor (beta chain) is from a study of shared clonotypes between healthy human individuals. Per the germline V gene, CDR1 is SGHRS and CDR2 is YFSETQ. The CDR3 contains 15 residues. V was shortened by 0 bases and J by 0 bases, with 10 bases between the two germline ends. Generated by immunoSEQ multiplex PCR, the TCRdb table keeps only in-frame clones and is missing some. Of 2 million to 2.5 million clones listed, 92% are singletons. Only one count was recorded for this clone. The sequence was obtained from a man between 18 and 29 years old in good health. Some clones in this sample may be carry-over from other donors' samples. Material for sequencing was naive CD4+ T cells from PBMCs. Subset given: CD45RA+ positively selected. This chain connects TRBV5-1 to TRBJ2-7; no clear D. CDR3 sequence: CASSLGGRSSYEQYF. Written as DNA, the CDR3 is TGCGCCAGCAGCTTGGGAGGCCGCAGCTCCTACGAGCAGTACTTC.